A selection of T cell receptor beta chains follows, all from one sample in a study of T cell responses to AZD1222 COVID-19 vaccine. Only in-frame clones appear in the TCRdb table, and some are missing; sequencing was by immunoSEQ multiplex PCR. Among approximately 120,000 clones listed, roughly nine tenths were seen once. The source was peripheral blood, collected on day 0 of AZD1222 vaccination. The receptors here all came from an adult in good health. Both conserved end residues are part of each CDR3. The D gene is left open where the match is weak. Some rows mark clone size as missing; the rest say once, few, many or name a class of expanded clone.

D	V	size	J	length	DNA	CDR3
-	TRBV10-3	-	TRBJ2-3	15	TGTGCCATCAGTGAGGCGGGCGGAAGCACAGATACGCAGTATTTT	CAISEAGGSTDTQYF
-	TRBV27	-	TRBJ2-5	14	TGTGCCAGCAGTCTCTTTAGCCAGCGAGAGACCCAGTACTTC	CASSLFSQRETQYF
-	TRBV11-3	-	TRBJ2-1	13	TGTGCCAGCAGCTCGAGGGACCCAAGTGAGCAGTTCTTC	CASSSRDPSEQFF
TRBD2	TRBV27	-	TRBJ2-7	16	TGTGCCAGCAGTTTGCTGACTAGCGGGAGGCCCAACGAGCAGTACTTC	CASSLLTSGRPNEQYF
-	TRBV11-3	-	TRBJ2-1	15	TGTGCCAGCAGCTTAGGAGGGTCAGTCTACAATGAGCAGTTCTTC	CASSLGGSVYNEQFF
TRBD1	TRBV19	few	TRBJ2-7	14	TGTGCCAGTAGTATTGGACAGGGGGGCTACGAGCAGTACTTC	CASSIGQGGYEQYF
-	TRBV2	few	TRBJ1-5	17	TGTGCCAGCAGTTTAGCCAGGGAAAGAAATAGCAATCAGCCCCAGCATTTT	CASSLARERNSNQPQHF
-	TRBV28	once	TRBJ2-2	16	TGTGCCAGCACCTCGGAGTCTAGCCCGAACACCGGGGAGCTGTTTTTT	CASTSESSPNTGELFF
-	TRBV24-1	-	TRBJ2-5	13	TGTGCCACCAGTGGCGACAAAAGCGAGACCCAGTACTTC	CATSGDKSETQYF
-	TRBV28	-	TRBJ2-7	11	TGTGCCAGCAGTTCTCCCTACGAGCAGTACTTC	CASSSPYEQYF
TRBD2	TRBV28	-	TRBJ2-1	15	TGTGCCAGCAGACTGGGGGGGAGGCTGAAAAATGAGCAGTTCTTC	CASRLGGRLKNEQFF
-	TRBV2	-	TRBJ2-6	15	TGTGCCAGCAGGGTCCCTGGAACTGGGGCCAACGTCCTGACTTTC	CASRVPGTGANVLTF
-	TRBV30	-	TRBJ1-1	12	TGTGCCTGGGGACACCCAAACACTGAAGCTTTCTTT	CAWGHPNTEAFF
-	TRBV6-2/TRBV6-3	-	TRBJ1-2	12	TGTGCCAGCAGTTACGGGGTCTATGGCTACACCTTC	CASSYGVYGYTF
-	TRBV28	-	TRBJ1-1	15	TGTGCCAGCAGTTTAACAGGGCTGGGGGGCACTGAAGCTTTCTTT	CASSLTGLGGTEAFF
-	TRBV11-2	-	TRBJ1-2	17	TGTGCCAGCAGCCGAGGGGAAGCTGAGGTTAGAGTCTATGGCTACACCTTC	CASSRGEAEVRVYGYTF
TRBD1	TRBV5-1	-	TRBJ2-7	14	TGCGCCAGCAGCTCACCGGGACAGTACTACGAGCAGTACTTC	CASSSPGQYYEQYF
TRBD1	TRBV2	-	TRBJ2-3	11	TGTGCCAGCAGCGGGGACAGCGCGCAGTATTTT	CASSGDSAQYF
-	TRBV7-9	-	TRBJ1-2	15	TGTGCCAGCAGCTACGACAGGACAGCTAACTATGGCTACACCTTC	CASSYDRTANYGYTF
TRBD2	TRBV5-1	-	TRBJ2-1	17	TGCGCCAGCAGCCCCGGACTAGCTGGGAACTCCTACAATGAGCAGTTCTTC	CASSPGLAGNSYNEQFF
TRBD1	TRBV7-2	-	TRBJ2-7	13	TGTGCCAGCACCCCGGACAGGGATTACGAGCAGTACTTC	CASTPDRDYEQYF
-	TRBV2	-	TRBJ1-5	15	TGTGCCAGCAGTCAAGGGGGAGACATGAGGCAGCCCCAGCATTTT	CASSQGGDMRQPQHF
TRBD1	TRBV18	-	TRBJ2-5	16	TGTGCCAGCTCACCGCAAACCGGGACAGTACAAGAGACCCAGTACTTC	CASSPQTGTVQETQYF
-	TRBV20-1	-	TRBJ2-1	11	TGCAGTGCCCCGGACTACAATGAGCAGTTCTTC	CSAPDYNEQFF
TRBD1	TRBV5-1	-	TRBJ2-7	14	TGCGCCAGCAGCTTGGATGCAGGGGGCTACGAGCAGTACTTC	CASSLDAGGYEQYF
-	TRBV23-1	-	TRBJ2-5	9	TGCGCCAGCCTTGGTCCCCAGTACTTC	CASLGPQYF
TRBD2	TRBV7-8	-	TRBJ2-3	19	TGTGCCAGCAGCTTAACTAGCGGGAGGGCCGCAATAACCTCAGATACGCAGTATTTT	CASSLTSGRAAITSDTQYF
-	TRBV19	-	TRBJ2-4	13	TGTGCCAGTAGTATAGGGCTGACGAACATTCAGTACTTC	CASSIGLTNIQYF
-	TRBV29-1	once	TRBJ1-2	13	TGCAGCGTTGAAGGGCCCTATGGCTATGGCTACACCTTC	CSVEGPYGYGYTF
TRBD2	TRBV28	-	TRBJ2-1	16	TGTGCCAGCAGACCTCTTAGCGGGCCCCGGAATGATGAGCAGTTCTTC	CASRPLSGPRNDEQFF
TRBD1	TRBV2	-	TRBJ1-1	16	TGTGCCAGCGGAACTTCTCCGGGACAGCTTAACACTGAAGCTTTCTTT	CASGTSPGQLNTEAFF
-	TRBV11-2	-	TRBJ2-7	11	TGTGCCAGCAGCTACTGGGCCGAGCAGTACTTC	CASSYWAEQYF
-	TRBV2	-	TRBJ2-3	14	TGTGCCAGCAGTGTTTCGGACAGCACAGATACGCAGTATTTT	CASSVSDSTDTQYF
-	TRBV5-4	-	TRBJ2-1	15	TGTGCCAGCAGCCTCGGTGGGGGCGATTACAATGAGCAGTTCTTC	CASSLGGGDYNEQFF
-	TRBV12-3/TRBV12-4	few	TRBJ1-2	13	TGTGCCAGCAGCCTGGCCCGGGGCTATGGCTACACCTTC	CASSLARGYGYTF
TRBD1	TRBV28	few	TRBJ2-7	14	TGTGCCAGCAGTTCACCCCTGACAGGGATCGAGCAGTACTTC	CASSSPLTGIEQYF
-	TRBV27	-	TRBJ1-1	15	TGTGCCAGCAGTTTGGGGGCAGGGTGGGACACTGAAGCTTTCTTT	CASSLGAGWDTEAFF
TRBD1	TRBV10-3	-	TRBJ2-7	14	TGTGCCATCAGGGGAGACAGGGGGCCCTACGAGCAGTACTTC	CAIRGDRGPYEQYF
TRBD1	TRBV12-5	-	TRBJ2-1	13	TGTGCTAGTGGTTTGGCAGGGGGCAATGAGCAGTTCTTC	CASGLAGGNEQFF
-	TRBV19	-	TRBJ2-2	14	TGTGCCAGTAGTATAGTCCAGGGCGTCGGGGAGCTGTTTTTT	CASSIVQGVGELFF
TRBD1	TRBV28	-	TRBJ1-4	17	TGTGCCAGCAGTTCGGGACAGGGGGTATCAGCTAATGAAAAACTGTTTTTT	CASSSGQGVSANEKLFF
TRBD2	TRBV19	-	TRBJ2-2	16	TGTGCCAGTATGAGGTTCGGAGCGACTAGCGGGAGAATACTGTTTTTT	CASMRFGATSGRILFF
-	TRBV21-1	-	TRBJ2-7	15	TGTGCCAGCAGCAGGTTCCCGTCGGGGGAATACGAGCAGTACTTC	CASSRFPSGEYEQYF
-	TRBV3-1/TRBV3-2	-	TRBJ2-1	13	TGTGCCAGCAGCCATGGGAAAACCAATGAGCAGTTCTTC	CASSHGKTNEQFF
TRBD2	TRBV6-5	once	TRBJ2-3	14	TGTGCCAGCAGTTGGGGGGGGAGGCCAGATACGCAGTATTTT	CASSWGGRPDTQYF
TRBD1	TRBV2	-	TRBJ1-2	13	TGTGCCAGCAGTGTGACAGGGGCCAATGGCTACACCTTC	CASSVTGANGYTF
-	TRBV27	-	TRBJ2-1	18	TGTGCCAGCAGTTTATTTCGGCCTAGCAGAAGGCCCTACAATGAGCAGTTCTTC	CASSLFRPSRRPYNEQFF
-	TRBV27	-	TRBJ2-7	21	TGTGCCAGCAGACCTATCCAACAGGGATGGTTAGACTACCAAAGGAACTACGAGCAGTACTTC	CASRPIQQGWLDYQRNYEQYF
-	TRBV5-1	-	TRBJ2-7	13	TGCGCCAGCAGGGCGGGGACAGTCTACGAGCAGTACTTC	CASRAGTVYEQYF
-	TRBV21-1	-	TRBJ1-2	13	TGTGCCAGCAGCAGGCTCTGCACCTGTGGCTACACCTTC	CASSRLCTCGYTF
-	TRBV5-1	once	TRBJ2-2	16	TGCGCCAGCAGCTTGTGGGCAGGCGCGAACACCGGGGAGCTGTTTTTT	CASSLWAGANTGELFF
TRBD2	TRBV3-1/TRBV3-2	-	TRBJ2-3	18	TGTGCCAGCAGCCAGGGGACTAGCGGGAGGTTTTATCCAGATACGCAGTATTTT	CASSQGTSGRFYPDTQYF
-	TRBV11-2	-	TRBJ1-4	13	TGTGCCAGCAGCTTGCAGGAGCGGGAAAAACTGTTTTTT	CASSLQEREKLFF
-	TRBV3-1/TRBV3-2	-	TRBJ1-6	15	TGTGCCAGCAGCCAAGCGGTTGGAGCCAATTCACCCCTCCACTTT	CASSQAVGANSPLHF